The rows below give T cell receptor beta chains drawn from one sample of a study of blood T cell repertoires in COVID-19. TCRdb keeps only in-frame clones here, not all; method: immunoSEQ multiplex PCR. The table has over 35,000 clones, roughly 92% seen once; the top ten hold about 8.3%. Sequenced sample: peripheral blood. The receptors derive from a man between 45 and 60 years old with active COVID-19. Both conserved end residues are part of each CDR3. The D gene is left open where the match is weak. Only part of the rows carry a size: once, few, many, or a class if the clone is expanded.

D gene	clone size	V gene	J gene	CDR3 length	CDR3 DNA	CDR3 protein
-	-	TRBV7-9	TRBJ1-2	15	TGTGCCAGCAGCCCATCCGGGGGGCGAGGCTATGGCTACACCTTC	CASSPSGGRGYGYTF
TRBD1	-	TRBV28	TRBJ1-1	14	TGTGCCAGCAGTTTCCCGAGGGGGCCCACTGAAGCTTTCTTT	CASSFPRGPTEAFF
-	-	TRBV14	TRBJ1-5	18	TGTGCCAGCAGCCAAGAGTCCCAGGGCAGGTTAAAGATCAGCCCCCAGCATTTT	CASSQESQGRLKISPQHF
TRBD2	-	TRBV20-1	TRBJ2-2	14	TGCAGTGCTAGTACTAGCGGGGGTACCGGGGAGCTGTTTTTT	CSASTSGGTGELFF
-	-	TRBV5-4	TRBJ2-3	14	TGTGCCAGCAGCTCCAACTCTGACACAGATACGCAGTATTTT	CASSSNSDTDTQYF
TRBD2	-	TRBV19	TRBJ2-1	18	TGTGCCAGTAGTATAGTGGGAGCGGGAGGGCCAGTGGACAATGAGCAGTTCTTC	CASSIVGAGGPVDNEQFF
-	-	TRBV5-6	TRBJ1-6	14	TGTGCCAGCAGCTTCCCCAGCGAGGATTCACCCCTCCACTTT	CASSFPSEDSPLHF
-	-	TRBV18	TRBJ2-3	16	TGTGCCAGCTCATCTCCCCTGGCGGGACCCACAGATACGCAGTATTTT	CASSSPLAGPTDTQYF
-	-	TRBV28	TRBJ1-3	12	TGTGCCAGCAGGAGCTCTGGAAACACCATATATTTT	CASRSSGNTIYF
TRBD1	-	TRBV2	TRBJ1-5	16	TGTGCCAGCAGTGAGAATACGGACAGGGACAATCAGCCCCAGCATTTT	CASSENTDRDNQPQHF
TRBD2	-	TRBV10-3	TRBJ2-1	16	TGTGCCATCAGTGGGCTAGCGGGAGACTCCTACAATGAGCAGTTCTTC	CAISGLAGDSYNEQFF
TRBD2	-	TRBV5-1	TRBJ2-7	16	TGCGCCAGCAGCTTGGATGCTAGCGGGAGATTCTCCGAGCAGTACTTC	CASSLDASGRFSEQYF
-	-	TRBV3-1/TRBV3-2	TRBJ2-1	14	TGTGCCAGCAGCCAAGATCTCAGGGCCAATGAGCAGTTCTTC	CASSQDLRANEQFF
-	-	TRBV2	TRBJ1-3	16	TGTGCCAGCAGTGGGGGGGGAACTACCTCTGGAAACACCATATATTTT	CASSGGGTTSGNTIYF
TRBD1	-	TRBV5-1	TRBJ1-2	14	TGCGCCAGCAGCGAAACAGGGGAAGGCGGTGGCTACACCTTC	CASSETGEGGGYTF
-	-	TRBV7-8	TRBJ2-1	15	TGTGCCAGCAGCTTTACGGGTTCTTGGTACAATGAGCAGTTCTTC	CASSFTGSWYNEQFF
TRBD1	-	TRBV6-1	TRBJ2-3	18	TGTGCCAGCAGTGAACACCCGGGACAGGGGTTTCGGGCAGATACGCAGTATTTT	CASSEHPGQGFRADTQYF
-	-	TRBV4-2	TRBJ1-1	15	TGTGCCAGCAGCCCAGCGCCGGCAGCCAACACTGAAGCTTTCTTT	CASSPAPAANTEAFF
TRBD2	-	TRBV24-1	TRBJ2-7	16	TGTGCCACCAGTGATTCGTCTGCTGTGCGGGGGTACGAGCAGTACTTC	CATSDSSAVRGYEQYF
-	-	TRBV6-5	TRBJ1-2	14	TGTGCCAGCAGCCGAGGGGGAACCAACTATGGCTACACCTTC	CASSRGGTNYGYTF
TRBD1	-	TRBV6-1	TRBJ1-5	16	TGTGCCAGCAGTGAGACAGGGGGTAATAGCAATCAGCCCCAGCATTTT	CASSETGGNSNQPQHF
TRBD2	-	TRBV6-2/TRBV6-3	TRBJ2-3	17	TGTGCCAGCAGTCTTACTCAGCTAGCGGGGGCTGCCGATACGCAGTATTTT	CASSLTQLAGAADTQYF
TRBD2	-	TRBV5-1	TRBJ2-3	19	TGCGCCAGCAGCCCGGCCCCCCCGACTAGCAGGAGTTTCCCAGATACGCAGTATTTT	CASSPAPPTSRSFPDTQYF
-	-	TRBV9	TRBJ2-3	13	TGTGCCAGCAGCGTATCCTGGGAGGATACGCAGTATTTT	CASSVSWEDTQYF
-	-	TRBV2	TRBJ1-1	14	TGTGCCAGCAGTCGGCGGGGGGAGGACACTGAAGCTTTCTTT	CASSRRGEDTEAFF
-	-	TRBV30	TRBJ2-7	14	TGTGCCTGGAGTCCAGCGACGGATTCCTACGAGCAGTACTTC	CAWSPATDSYEQYF
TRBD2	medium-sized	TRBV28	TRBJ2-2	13	TGTGCCAGCAGGACTAGCGGGGGCGGGGAGCTGTTTTTT	CASRTSGGGELFF
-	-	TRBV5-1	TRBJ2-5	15	TGCGCCAGCAGCGTGGGAGGTATTGCGGGAGAGACCCAGTACTTC	CASSVGGIAGETQYF
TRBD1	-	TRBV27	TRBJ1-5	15	TGTGCCAGCAGTCCACAGGGGAGCGTTTTTCAGCCCCAGCATTTT	CASSPQGSVFQPQHF
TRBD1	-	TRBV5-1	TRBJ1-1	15	TGCGCCAGCAGATTACCGGGACAGGGAGACACTGAAGCTTTCTTT	CASRLPGQGDTEAFF
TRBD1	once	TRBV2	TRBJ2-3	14	TGTGCCAGCCTGACGACAGGGAACACAGATACGCAGTATTTT	CASLTTGNTDTQYF
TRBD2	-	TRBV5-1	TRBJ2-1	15	TGCGCCAGCAGCAAACTAGCGGCGTCCTCTAATGAGCAGTTCTTC	CASSKLAASSNEQFF
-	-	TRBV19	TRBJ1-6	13	TGTGCCAGTAGTGAGGGGGAAAGTTCACCCCCCCACTTT	CASSEGESSPPHF
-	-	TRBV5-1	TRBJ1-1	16	TGCGCCAGCAGCTCGCACGGTATGTACAGCCTGACTGAAGCTTTCTTT	CASSSHGMYSLTEAFF
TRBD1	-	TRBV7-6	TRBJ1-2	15	TGTGCCAGCAGCTTAGGACAGGGGGCCTCAGATGGCTACACCTTC	CASSLGQGASDGYTF
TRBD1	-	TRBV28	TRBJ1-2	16	TGTGCCAGCAGCACGACAGGGGGCGAGCCATTCTATGGCTACACCTTC	CASSTTGGEPFYGYTF
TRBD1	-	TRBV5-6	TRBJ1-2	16	TGTGCCAGCAGCCCTTGGTGGGACAGGGGGATTAATGGCTACACCTTC	CASSPWWDRGINGYTF
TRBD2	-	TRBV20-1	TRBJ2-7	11	TGCAGTGGTTACCGGGGGGGGCGGCAGTACTTC	CSGYRGGRQYF
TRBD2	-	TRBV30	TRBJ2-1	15	TGTGCCTGGAGTGGGAAGAGCGGGGTTGGAAATGAGCAGTTCTTC	CAWSGKSGVGNEQFF
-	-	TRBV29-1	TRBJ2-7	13	TGCAGCGCCCTGGGACACCGATCCTACGAGCAGTACTTC	CSALGHRSYEQYF
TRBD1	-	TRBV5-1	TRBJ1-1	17	TGCGCCAGCAGCTGGGAACAGGGGGCCCCGAAGAACACTGAAGCTTTCTTT	CASSWEQGAPKNTEAFF
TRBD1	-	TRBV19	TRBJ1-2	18	TGTGCCAGTAGTATAGATGCCACCGGGACAGGGCGACCCTATGGCTACACCTTC	CASSIDATGTGRPYGYTF
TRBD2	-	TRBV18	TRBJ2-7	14	TGTGCCAGCTCACCACCCGAGCGGGACCACGAGCAGTACTTC	CASSPPERDHEQYF
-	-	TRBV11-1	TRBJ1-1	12	TGTGCCAGCAGCTTAGGGGCAGCTGAAGCTTTCTTT	CASSLGAAEAFF
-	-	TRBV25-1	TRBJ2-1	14	TGTGCCAGCAGTGATCCCAATAGGGGGAATGAGCAGTTCTTC	CASSDPNRGNEQFF
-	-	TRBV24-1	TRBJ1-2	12	TGTGCCACCAGTGATTGGCAGGGAGGCTACACCTTC	CATSDWQGGYTF
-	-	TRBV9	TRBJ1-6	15	TGTGCCAGCAGCCCCCTGGGACACTCGGGGTCACCCCTCCACTTT	CASSPLGHSGSPLHF
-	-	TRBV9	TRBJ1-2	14	TGTGCCAGCAGCGTAGGAGGCCGGGACTATGGCTACACCTTC	CASSVGGRDYGYTF
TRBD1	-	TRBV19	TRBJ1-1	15	TGTGCCAGTTTTGGGACAGGGATGGGTTACACTGAAGCTTTCTTT	CASFGTGMGYTEAFF
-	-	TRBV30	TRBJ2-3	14	TGTGCCTGGAGTACTATGACTAGCACAGATACGCAGTATTTT	CAWSTMTSTDTQYF
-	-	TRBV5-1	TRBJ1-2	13	TGCGCCAGCAGCTCGGACATTAACTATGGCTACACCTTC	CASSSDINYGYTF
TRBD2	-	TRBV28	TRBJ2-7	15	TGTGCCAGCAGTTTATCCAGGGACTATTCCTACGAGCAGTACTTC	CASSLSRDYSYEQYF
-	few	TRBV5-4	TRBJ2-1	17	TGTGCCAGCAGCTTTCGGCTAGGCCCGGGGGTGGACAATGAGCAGTTCTTC	CASSFRLGPGVDNEQFF